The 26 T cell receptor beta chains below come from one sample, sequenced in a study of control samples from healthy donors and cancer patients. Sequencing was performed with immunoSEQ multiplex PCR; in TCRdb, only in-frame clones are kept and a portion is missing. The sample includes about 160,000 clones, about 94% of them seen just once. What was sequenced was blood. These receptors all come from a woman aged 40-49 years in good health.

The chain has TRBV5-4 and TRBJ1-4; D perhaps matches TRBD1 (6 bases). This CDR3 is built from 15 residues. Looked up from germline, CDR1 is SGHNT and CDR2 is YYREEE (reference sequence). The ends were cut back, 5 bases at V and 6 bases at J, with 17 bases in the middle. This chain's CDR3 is CASRSTGRGDEKLFF. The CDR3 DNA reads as TGTGCCAGCAGATCCACAGGGAGAGGAGATGAAAAACTGTTTTTT.

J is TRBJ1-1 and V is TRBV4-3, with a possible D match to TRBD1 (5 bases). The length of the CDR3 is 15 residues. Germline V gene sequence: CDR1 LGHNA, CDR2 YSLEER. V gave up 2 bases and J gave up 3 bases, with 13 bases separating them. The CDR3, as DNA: TGCGCCAGCAGCCAAAGATGGAGGGGCGACACTGAAGCTTTCTTT. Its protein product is CASSQRWRGDTEAFF.

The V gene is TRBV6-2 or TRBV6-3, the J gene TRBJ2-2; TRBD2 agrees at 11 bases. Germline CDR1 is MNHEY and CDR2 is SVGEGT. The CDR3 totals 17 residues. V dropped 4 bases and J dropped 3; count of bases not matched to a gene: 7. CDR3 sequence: CASSFTSGRTYTGELFF. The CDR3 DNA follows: TGTGCCAGCAGTTTTACTAGCGGGAGAACCTACACCGGGGAGCTGTTTTTT.

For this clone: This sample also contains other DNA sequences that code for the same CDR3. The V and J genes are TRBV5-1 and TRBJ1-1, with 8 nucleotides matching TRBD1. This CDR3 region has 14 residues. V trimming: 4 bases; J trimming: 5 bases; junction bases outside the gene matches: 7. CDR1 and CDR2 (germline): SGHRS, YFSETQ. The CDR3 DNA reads TGCGCCAGCAGCCCGGGGACAGGAGGTACTGAAGCTTTCTTT. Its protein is CASSPGTGGTEAFF.

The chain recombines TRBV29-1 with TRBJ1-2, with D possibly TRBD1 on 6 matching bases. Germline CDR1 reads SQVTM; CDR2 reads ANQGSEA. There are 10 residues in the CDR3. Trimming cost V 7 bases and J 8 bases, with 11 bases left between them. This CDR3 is CSERDNGYTF. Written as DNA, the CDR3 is TGCAGCGAACGGGACAACGGCTACACCTTC.

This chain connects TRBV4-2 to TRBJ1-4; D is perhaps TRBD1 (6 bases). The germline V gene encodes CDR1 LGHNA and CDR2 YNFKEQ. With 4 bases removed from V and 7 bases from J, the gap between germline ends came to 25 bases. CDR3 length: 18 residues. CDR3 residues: CASSPHWRGAGVSEKLFF. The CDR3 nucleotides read TGTGCCAGCAGCCCACACTGGAGGGGGGCAGGGGTGAGTGAAAAACTGTTTTTT.

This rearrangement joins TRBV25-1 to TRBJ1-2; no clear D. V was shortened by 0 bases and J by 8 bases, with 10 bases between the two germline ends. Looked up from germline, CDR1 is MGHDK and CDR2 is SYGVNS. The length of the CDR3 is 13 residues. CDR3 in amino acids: CASSEYRSDGYTF. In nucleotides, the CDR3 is TGTGCCAGCAGTGAATATCGGTCGGACGGCTACACCTTC.

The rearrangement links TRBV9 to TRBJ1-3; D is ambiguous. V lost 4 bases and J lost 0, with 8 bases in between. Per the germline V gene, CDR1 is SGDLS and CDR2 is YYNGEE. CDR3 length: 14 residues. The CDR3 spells CASSINPSGNTIYF. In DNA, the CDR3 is TGTGCCAGCAGCATAAACCCCTCTGGAAACACCATATATTTT.

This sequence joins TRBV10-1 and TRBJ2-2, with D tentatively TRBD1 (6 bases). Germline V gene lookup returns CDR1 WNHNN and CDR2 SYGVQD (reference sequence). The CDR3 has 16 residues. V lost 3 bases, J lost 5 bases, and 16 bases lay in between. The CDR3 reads CASSDSGTLITGELFF. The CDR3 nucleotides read TGCGCCAGCAGTGATTCCGGGACATTGATTACCGGGGAGCTGTTTTTT.

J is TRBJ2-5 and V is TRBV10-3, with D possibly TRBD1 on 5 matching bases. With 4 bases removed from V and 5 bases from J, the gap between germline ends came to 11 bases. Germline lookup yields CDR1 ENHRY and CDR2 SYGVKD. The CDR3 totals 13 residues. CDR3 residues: CAISAREGETQYF. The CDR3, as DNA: TGTGCCATCAGTGCCAGGGAAGGGGAGACCCAGTACTTC.

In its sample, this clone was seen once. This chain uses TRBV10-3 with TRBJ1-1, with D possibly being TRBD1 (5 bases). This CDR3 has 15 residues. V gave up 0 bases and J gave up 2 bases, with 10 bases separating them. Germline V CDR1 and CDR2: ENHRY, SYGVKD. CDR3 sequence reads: CAISESRGSNTEAFF. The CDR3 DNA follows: TGTGCCATCAGTGAGTCGAGGGGCAGCAACACTGAAGCTTTCTTT.

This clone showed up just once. CDR3 coding DNA: TGTGCCTCCTCGTTGGGGCGAGAAAAACTGTTTTTT. This codes for CASSLGREKLFF. The rearrangement joins TRBV12-3 or TRBV12-4 to TRBJ1-4; possible D gene TRBD1, 5 bases. With 11 bases removed from V and 8 bases from J, the gap between germline ends came to 15 bases. This CDR3 comprises 12 residues.

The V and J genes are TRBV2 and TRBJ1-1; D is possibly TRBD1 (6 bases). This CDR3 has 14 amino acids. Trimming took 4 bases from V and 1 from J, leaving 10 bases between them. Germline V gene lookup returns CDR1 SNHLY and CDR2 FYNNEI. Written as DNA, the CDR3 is TGTGCCAGCAGTGCCCAGGGGCCGAACACTGAAGCTTTCTTT. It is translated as CASSAQGPNTEAFF.

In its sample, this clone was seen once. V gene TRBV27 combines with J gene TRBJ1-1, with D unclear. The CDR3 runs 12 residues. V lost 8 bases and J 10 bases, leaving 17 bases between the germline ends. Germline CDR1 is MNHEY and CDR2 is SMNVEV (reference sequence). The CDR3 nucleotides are TGTGCCAGCCAAGATCCCTTCCGTAGAGCTTTCTTT. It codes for CASQDPFRRAFF.

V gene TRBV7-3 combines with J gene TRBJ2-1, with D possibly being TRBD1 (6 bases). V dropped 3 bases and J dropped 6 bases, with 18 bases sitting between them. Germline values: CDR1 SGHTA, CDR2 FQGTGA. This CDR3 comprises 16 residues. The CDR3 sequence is CASSFQGTININEQFF. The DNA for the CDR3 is TGTGCCAGCAGCTTTCAGGGGACAATTAATATCAATGAGCAGTTCTTC.

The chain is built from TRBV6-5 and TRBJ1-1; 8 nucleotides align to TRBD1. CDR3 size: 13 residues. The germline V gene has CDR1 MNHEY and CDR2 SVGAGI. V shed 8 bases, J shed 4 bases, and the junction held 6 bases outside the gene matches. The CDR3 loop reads CASWRTGLTEAFF. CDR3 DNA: TGTGCCAGCTGGAGGACAGGGCTCACTGAAGCTTTCTTT.

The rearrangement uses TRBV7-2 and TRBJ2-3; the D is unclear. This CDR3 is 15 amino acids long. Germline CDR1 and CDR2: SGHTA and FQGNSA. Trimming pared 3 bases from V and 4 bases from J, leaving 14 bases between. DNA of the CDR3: TGTGCCAGCAGCTTTCACGGTATGACTGCAGATACGCAGTATTTT. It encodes CASSFHGMTADTQYF.

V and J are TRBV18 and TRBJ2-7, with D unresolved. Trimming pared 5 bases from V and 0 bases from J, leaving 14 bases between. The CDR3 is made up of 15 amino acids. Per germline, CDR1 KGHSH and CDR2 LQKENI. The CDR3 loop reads CASSRREAPSYEQYF. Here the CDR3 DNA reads TGTGCCAGCTCAAGACGAGAGGCTCCCTCCTACGAGCAGTACTTC.

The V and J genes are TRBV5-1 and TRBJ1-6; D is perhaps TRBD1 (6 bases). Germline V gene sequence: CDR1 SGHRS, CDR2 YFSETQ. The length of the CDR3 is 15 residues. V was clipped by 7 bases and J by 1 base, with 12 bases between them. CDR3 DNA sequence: TGCGCCAGCGGCCTCAGGGGATCCTATAATTCACCCCTCCACTTT. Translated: CASGLRGSYNSPLHF.

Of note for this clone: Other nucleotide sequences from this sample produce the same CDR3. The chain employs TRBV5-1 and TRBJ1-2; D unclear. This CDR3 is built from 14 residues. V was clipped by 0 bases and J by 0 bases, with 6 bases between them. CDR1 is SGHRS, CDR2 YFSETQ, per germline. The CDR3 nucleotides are TGCGCCAGCAGCTTGGGGCCGACTAACTATGGCTACACCTTC. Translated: CASSLGPTNYGYTF.

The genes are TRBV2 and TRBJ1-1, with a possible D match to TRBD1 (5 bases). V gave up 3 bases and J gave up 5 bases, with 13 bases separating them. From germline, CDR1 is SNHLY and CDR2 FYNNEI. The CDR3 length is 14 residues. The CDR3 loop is CASSEGVWGTEAFF. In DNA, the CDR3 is TGTGCCAGCAGTGAGGGGGTCTGGGGGACTGAAGCTTTCTTT.

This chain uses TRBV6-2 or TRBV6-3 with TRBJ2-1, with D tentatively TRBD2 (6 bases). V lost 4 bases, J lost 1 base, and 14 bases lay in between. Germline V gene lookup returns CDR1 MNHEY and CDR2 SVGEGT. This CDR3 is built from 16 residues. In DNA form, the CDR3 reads TGTGCCAGCAGTTCCCGTCAGACTAGTTCCTACAATGAGCAGTTCTTC. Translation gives CASSSRQTSSYNEQFF.

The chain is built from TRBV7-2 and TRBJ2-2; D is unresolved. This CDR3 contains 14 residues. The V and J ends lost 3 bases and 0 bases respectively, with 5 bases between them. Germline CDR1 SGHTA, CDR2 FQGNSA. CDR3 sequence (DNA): TGTGCCAGCAGCTTCACCTCGAACACCGGGGAGCTGTTTTTT. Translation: CASSFTSNTGELFF. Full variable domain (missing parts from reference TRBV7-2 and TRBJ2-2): GAGVSQSPSNKVTEKGKDVELRCDPISGHTALYWYRQSLGQGLEFLIYFQGNSAPDKSGLPSDRFSAERTGGSVSTLTIQRTQQEDSAVYLCASSFTSNTGELFFGEGSRLTVL.

This CDR3 is CASTPRDRRDTEAFF. The CDR3 DNA reads TGTGCCAGCACCCCTCGGGACAGGCGCGACACTGAAGCTTTCTTT. The chain couples TRBV6-5 to TRBJ1-1; 8 bases match TRBD1. This CDR3 has 15 amino acids. Germline CDR1 and CDR2: MNHEY and SVGAGI. The J segment lost 3 bases and the V segment lost 7 bases, leaving 10 bases of the junction unmatched.

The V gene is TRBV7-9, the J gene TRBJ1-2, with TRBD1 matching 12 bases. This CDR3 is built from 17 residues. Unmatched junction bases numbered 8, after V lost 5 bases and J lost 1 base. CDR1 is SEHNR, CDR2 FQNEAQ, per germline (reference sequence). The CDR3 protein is CASSPRGQGADNYGYTF. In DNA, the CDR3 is TGTGCCAGCAGCCCCCGGGGACAGGGGGCGGATAACTATGGCTACACCTTC.

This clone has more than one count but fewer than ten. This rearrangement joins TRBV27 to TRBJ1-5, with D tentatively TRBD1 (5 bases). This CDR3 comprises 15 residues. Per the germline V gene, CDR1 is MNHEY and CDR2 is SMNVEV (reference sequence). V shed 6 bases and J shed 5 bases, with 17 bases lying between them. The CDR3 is CASRGRGVSDQPQHF. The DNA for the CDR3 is TGTGCCAGCAGAGGGCGAGGGGTTTCGGATCAGCCCCAGCATTTT.